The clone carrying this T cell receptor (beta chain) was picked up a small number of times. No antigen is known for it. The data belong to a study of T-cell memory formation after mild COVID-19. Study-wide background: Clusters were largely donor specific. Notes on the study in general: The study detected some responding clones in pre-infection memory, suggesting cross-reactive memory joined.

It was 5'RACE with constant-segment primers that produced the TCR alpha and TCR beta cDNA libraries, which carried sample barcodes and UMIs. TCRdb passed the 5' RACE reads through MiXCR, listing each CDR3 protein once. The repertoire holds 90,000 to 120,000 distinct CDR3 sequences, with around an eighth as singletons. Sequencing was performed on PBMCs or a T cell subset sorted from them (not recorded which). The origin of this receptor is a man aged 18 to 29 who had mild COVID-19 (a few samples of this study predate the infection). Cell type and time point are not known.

The CDR3 DNA reads as TGCGCCAGCAGTCCCCCCTTCGACGGGGGAATTACGCTAGACTCCTACGAGCAGTACGTC. Amino acids: CASSPPFDGGITLDSYEQYV. V gene TRBV23-1 combines with J gene TRBJ2-7, with D possibly TRBD2 on 6 matching bases. TRBV23-1 is known as an ORF, though its function is uncertain. The CDR3 extends over 20 amino acids. V was clipped by 4 bases and J by 0 bases, with 28 bases between them.